This T cell receptor beta chain was recorded in a study of blood T cell repertoires in COVID-19. Across the whole study: Spain, Italy and the United States supplied samples that represented acute and convalescent COVID-19. From T cells, B-cell-depleted T cells, or PBMCs came the material, which was cDNA or gDNA.

V lost 4 bases, J lost 0 bases, and 3 bases stayed unmatched. Germline V lookup: CDR1 MGHRA, CDR2 YSYEKL. The CDR3 is made up of 14 amino acids. Original data processing: Nucleated cell counts were estimated from reference gene primer amplification. The protocol was immunoSEQ multiplex PCR, while the TCRdb copy is restricted to in-frame clones and leaves out a portion. V and J calls plus clone size are reproduced from that table; the DNA served to infer D and trimming. The sample includes some 100,000 clones, roughly four fifths of them seen just once. The sequenced material came from peripheral blood. This receptor was identified in a man aged 50 to 60 with acute or convalescent COVID-19. The chain joins TRBV4-1 to TRBJ2-7, with 7 bases matching TRBD1. In nucleotides, the CDR3 is TGCGCCAGCAGCCCGACAGGGAACTCCTACGAGCAGTACTTC. Its translation is CASSPTGNSYEQYF.